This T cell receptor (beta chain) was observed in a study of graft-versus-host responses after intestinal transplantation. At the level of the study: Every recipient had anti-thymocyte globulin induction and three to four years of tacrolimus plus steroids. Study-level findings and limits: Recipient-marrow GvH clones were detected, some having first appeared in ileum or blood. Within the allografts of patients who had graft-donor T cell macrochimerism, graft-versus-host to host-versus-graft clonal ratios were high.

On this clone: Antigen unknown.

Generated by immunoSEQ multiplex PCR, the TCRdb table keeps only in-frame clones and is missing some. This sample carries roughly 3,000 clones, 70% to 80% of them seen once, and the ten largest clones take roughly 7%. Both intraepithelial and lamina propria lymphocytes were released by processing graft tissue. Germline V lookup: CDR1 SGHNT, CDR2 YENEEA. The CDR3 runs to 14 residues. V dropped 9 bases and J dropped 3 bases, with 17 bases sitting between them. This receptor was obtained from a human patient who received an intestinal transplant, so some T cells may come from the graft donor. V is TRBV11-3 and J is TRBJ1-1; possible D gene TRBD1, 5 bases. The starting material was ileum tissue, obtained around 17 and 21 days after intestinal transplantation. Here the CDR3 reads CARGGSTPHTEAFF. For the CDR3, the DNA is TGTGCCAGGGGGGGTTCCACACCTCACACTGAAGCTTTCTTT.